These 7 T cell receptor beta chains originate from one sample sequenced in a study of beta chain features in type 1 diabetes. As every portion of the isolated RNA was reverse transcribed, the sequencing read expressed TCRB transcripts. The protocol was immunoSEQ multiplex PCR, while the TCRdb copy is restricted to in-frame clones and leaves out a portion. The repertoire holds about 170,000 clones, around 7.9% seen once, with roughly 0.5% in the top ten. Antigens of these TCRs are unknown. Whole-study results and caveats: Moderately but significantly shorter TCRB CDR3s were found in Type 1 diabetes patients in all four CD4+ subsets.

Sequenced input: central memory CD4+ T cells from blood. These TCRs come from a man aged 18 to 29 with type 1 diabetes.

This clone appeared a few times. This chain joins TRBV11-2 and TRBJ2-5; TRBD2 aligns across 15 bases. This CDR3 has 17 residues. Germline V gene data show CDR1 as SGHAT and CDR2 as FQNNGV. V lost 5 bases and J lost 3; bases outside the gene matches: 7. The CDR3 DNA reads as TGTGCCAGCAGCCGTCACCGGACTAGCGGGGGGGAAGAGACCCAGTACTTC. Translating gives CASSRHRTSGGEETQYF.

As regards this clone: This specimen includes other DNA sequences encoding the same CDR3. This rearrangement joins TRBV28 to TRBJ1-5; 8 positions agree with TRBD1. Per the germline V gene, CDR1 is MDHEN and CDR2 is SYDVKM. V was pared by 4 bases and J by 1 base, with 0 bases of the junction left unmatched. CDR3 size: 14 residues. The CDR3 spells CASSSGGSNQPQHF. The CDR3 region has the DNA TGTGCCAGCAGTTCAGGGGGCAGCAATCAGCCCCAGCATTTT.

This rearrangement joins TRBV7-2 to TRBJ1-4; possible D gene TRBD1, 6 bases. Germline CDR1 is SGHTA and CDR2 is FQGNSA. V lost 4 bases to trimming and J lost 10 bases, with 13 bases between them. CDR3 length: 13 amino acids. CDR3: CASSSRGEGKLFF. CDR3 DNA: TGTGCCAGCAGCTCTAGGGGGGAGGGAAAACTGTTTTTT.

This clone was counted between two and nine times. Here the CDR3 DNA reads TGTGCCAGCAGCTCCAGGACCGGGGAGCTGTTTTTT. This gives the protein CASSSRTGELFF. The genes are TRBV7-9 and TRBJ2-2; no reliable D call. Per the germline V gene, CDR1 is SEHNR and CDR2 is FQNEAQ (reference sequence). The germline V and J ends were trimmed by 4 bases and 5 bases, with 5 bases remaining between them. This CDR3 is 12 amino acids long.

This clone was seen more than once but under ten times. V gene TRBV6-6 combines with J gene TRBJ2-3; 8 bases are shared with TRBD2. V lost 7 bases, J lost 0 bases, and 3 bases stayed unmatched. Per germline, CDR1 MNHNY and CDR2 SVGAGI (reference sequence). The CDR3 extends over 14 amino acids. The CDR3: CASTLAGSTDTQYF. CDR3 DNA: TGTGCCAGCACCTTAGCGGGGAGCACAGATACGCAGTATTTT.

This clone has just a few counts. The V and J genes are TRBV19 and TRBJ1-1; 7 nucleotides line up with TRBD1. CDR1 and CDR2 (germline): LNHDA, SQIVND (reference sequence). The CDR3 has 12 residues. V shed 4 bases, J shed 7 bases, and the junction held 3 bases outside the gene matches. The DNA for the CDR3 is TGTGCCAGTAGTAACAGGGGAAATGAAGCTTTCTTT. Translated: CASSNRGNEAFF. Full variable domain (rest looked up from reference TRBV19 and TRBJ1-1): DGGITQSPKYLFRKEGQNVTLSCEQNLNHDAMYWYRQDPGQGLRLIYYSQIVNDFQKGDIAEGYSVSREKKESFPLTVTSAQKNPTAFYLCASSNRGNEAFFGQGTRLTVV.

Comment on this clone: This same CDR3 is encoded by further DNA sequences in the sample. The J gene is TRBJ2-5, the V gene TRBV15; 11 bases align to TRBD1. CDR3 length: 15 amino acids. The germline CDR1 and CDR2 sequences are LNHNV and YYDKDF (reference sequence). V was clipped by 3 bases and J by 5 bases; unmatched bases: 5. The CDR3 DNA is TGTGCCACCAGCAGGGGGGGACAGGGGGGCGAGACCCAGTACTTC. The encoded protein is CATSRGGQGGETQYF.